A selection of T cell receptor beta chains follows, all from one sample in a study of cytomegalovirus exposure and HLA in healthy donors. Clones were sequenced by immunoSEQ multiplex PCR, and TCRdb holds only the in-frame ones, with some missing. The sample lists over 110,000 clones; about four fifths were seen once. The sample comprised PBMCs. The receptor set was obtained from a male donor in good health and CMV-seronegative. CDR3s include the opening cysteine and the closing phenylalanine or tryptophan. D genes are given only for firm matches. Clone size appears in some rows only: once, few, many, or a class for an expanded clone.

.	TRBV7-8	.	TRBJ2-5	TGTGCCAGCAGGGCTCATTCTGGGGGCCTCCAAGAGACCCAGTACTTC	CASRAHSGGLQETQYF
.	TRBV4-3	.	TRBJ2-3	TGCGCCAGCAGTCCGGGAAGCACAGATACGCAGTATTTT	CASSPGSTDTQYF
.	TRBV6-5	.	TRBJ2-1	TGTGCCAGCAGTTACTCGTTTTTTCCTAGGCACAATGAGCAGTTCTTC	CASSYSFFPRHNEQFF
.	TRBV4-3	TRBD2	TRBJ2-3	TGCGCCAGCAGCCAAGCTTCTGGACTAGCACACACAGATACGCAGTATTTT	CASSQASGLAHTDTQYF
.	TRBV7-2	TRBD1	TRBJ2-2	TGTGCCAGCAGCTTAGCGCGGGCAGGGGGAGCCACCGGGGAGCTGTTTTTT	CASSLARAGGATGELFF
.	TRBV19	TRBD1	TRBJ1-5	TGTGCCAGTAGTGATACAGGGGATCAGCCCCAGCATTTT	CASSDTGDQPQHF
few	TRBV6-1	.	TRBJ2-7	TGTGCCAGCAGTGAAATTCCAGATTCCTACGAGCAGTACTTC	CASSEIPDSYEQYF
.	TRBV30	.	TRBJ2-7	TGTGCCTGGAAGGGGCGAAGGAGCTCCTACGAGCAGTACTTC	CAWKGRRSSYEQYF
.	TRBV2	.	TRBJ1-1	TGTGCCAGCAGTGAAAGCGTGGAATTTCCGAACACTGAAGCTTTCTTT	CASSESVEFPNTEAFF
.	TRBV7-9	TRBD1	TRBJ2-1	TGTGCCAGCAGCCAAGGGACAGGGGCCTACAATGAGCAGTTCTTC	CASSQGTGAYNEQFF
.	TRBV7-3	.	TRBJ1-3	TGTGCCAGCAGCTTAACGGGGGGGCTCGGAAACACCATATATTTT	CASSLTGGLGNTIYF
.	TRBV13	TRBD1	TRBJ1-1	TGTGCCAGCAGCCCTTGGGGGGACAGGGGGGCGGACACTGAAGCTTTCTTT	CASSPWGDRGADTEAFF
few	TRBV4-1	TRBD1	TRBJ2-7	TGCGCCAGCAGCTCTCGGACAGGGGGCTCCTACGAGCAGTACTTC	CASSSRTGGSYEQYF
once	TRBV7-9	.	TRBJ2-5	TGTGCCAGCAGCTTAAGCGAGACCCAGTACTTC	CASSLSETQYF
.	TRBV5-1	.	TRBJ2-5	TGCGCCAGCAGCTTGATGTTAGCTGGAGAGACCCAGTACTTC	CASSLMLAGETQYF
.	TRBV27	TRBD1	TRBJ1-1	TGTGCCAGCAGTTCCTGGGACAGAGCTTTCTTT	CASSSWDRAFF
.	TRBV7-8	.	TRBJ1-4	TGTGCCAGCAGCTTAGCGGCAGGGGCCCCCAATGAAAAACTGTTTTTT	CASSLAAGAPNEKLFF
few	TRBV19	TRBD2	TRBJ2-1	TGTGCCACCTCTAGCGGGGTCTACAATGAGCAGTTCTTC	CATSSGVYNEQFF
.	TRBV4-3	.	TRBJ2-3	TGCGCCAGCAGCCAGACGGACACTTACACAGATACGCAGTATTTT	CASSQTDTYTDTQYF
.	TRBV6-5	TRBD1	TRBJ1-5	TGTGCCAGCAGAATAACAGGGGCTGATCAGCCCCAGCATTTT	CASRITGADQPQHF
.	TRBV7-9	.	TRBJ1-2	TGTGCCAGCAGCTTAGTAGAGACTTTCTATGGCTACACCTTC	CASSLVETFYGYTF
.	TRBV18	TRBD2	TRBJ2-1	TGTGCCAGCTCACCGGAGGCGGGAGGGCCAGGCTACAATGAGCAGTTCTTC	CASSPEAGGPGYNEQFF
.	TRBV7-9	.	TRBJ2-7	TGTGCCAGCAGCTTCCCCTCTAGCGACGAGCAGTACTTC	CASSFPSSDEQYF
.	TRBV5-1	.	TRBJ2-7	TGCGCCAGCAGCCGCGGGGCAGGGGGGACCTACGAGCAGTACTTC	CASSRGAGGTYEQYF
.	TRBV7-8	.	TRBJ2-4	TGTGCCAGCAGCTTAGACCGGGTTAAGAGGTTAGGCAAAAACATTCAGTACTTC	CASSLDRVKRLGKNIQYF
.	TRBV7-9	.	TRBJ2-1	TGTGCCAGCAGCACGACAACCGGATTGGATTACAATGAGCAGTTCTTC	CASSTTTGLDYNEQFF
.	TRBV11-2	TRBD2	TRBJ2-5	TGTGCCAGCAGCTTTCAGGCCGCGGGAGCCGGGGAGACCCAGTACTTC	CASSFQAAGAGETQYF
.	TRBV27	TRBD1	TRBJ1-1	TGTGCCAGCAGCTACAGGGGCGAGGACACTGAAGCTTTCTTT	CASSYRGEDTEAFF
few	TRBV29-1	TRBD2	TRBJ2-3	TGCAGCGTCCGACTAGCGGCTAGCACAGATACGCAGTATTTT	CSVRLAASTDTQYF
.	TRBV19	TRBD2	TRBJ2-7	TGTGCCAGTAGTATAGTAGCGGGAGGTCTAGGAGAGCAGTACTTC	CASSIVAGGLGEQYF
.	TRBV2	.	TRBJ2-1	TGTGCCAGCAGTAGCGAGAGAAGGTACAATGAGCAGTTCTTC	CASSSERRYNEQFF
.	TRBV29-1	TRBD1	TRBJ2-5	TGCAGCGTGGCCCGTACAGGGGTAGAGACCCAGTACTTC	CSVARTGVETQYF
.	TRBV9	.	TRBJ2-3	TGTGCCAGCAGCGTAGCCTACGGGGCAGATACGCAGTATTTT	CASSVAYGADTQYF
.	TRBV9	.	TRBJ1-5	TGTGCCAGCAGCTCAGGGGCAGGGGTGGGCAATCAGCCCCAGCATTTT	CASSSGAGVGNQPQHF
.	TRBV28	TRBD1	TRBJ2-3	TGTGCCAGCAGCTTCGGACAGGGGGCAACCGATACGCAGTATTTT	CASSFGQGATDTQYF
once	TRBV7-9	.	TRBJ2-5	TGTGCCAGCAGCGATTATGTGGTACGGGGCCAAGAGACCCAGTACTTC	CASSDYVVRGQETQYF
.	TRBV7-2	TRBD1	TRBJ2-7	TGTGCCAGCAGCTTAGATTACAGGGGGGAGAACGAGCAGTACTTC	CASSLDYRGENEQYF
.	TRBV2	.	TRBJ1-1	TGTGCCAGCAGTGGACAGGCCGAAAGTGAAGCTTTCTTT	CASSGQAESEAFF
.	TRBV10-1	.	TRBJ2-3	TGCGCCAGCAGTGATCCCCAGGACATAGGTGATACGCAGTATTTT	CASSDPQDIGDTQYF
.	TRBV12-5	.	TRBJ2-1	TGTGCTAGTGGTTTGGTACGCACAGCCTACAATGAGCAGTTCTTC	CASGLVRTAYNEQFF
.	TRBV9	.	TRBJ1-1	TGTGCCAGCAGCGGAGACAGAGAGGGGGTTAGGGACACTGAAGCTTTCTTT	CASSGDREGVRDTEAFF
.	TRBV5-1	.	TRBJ1-1	TGCGCCAGCAGCGGGGGGTCTATTATGAACACTGAAGCTTTCTTT	CASSGGSIMNTEAFF
.	TRBV7-9	TRBD1	TRBJ2-3	TGTGCCAGCAGCCCCGGACAGGGATTAGATACGCAGTATTTT	CASSPGQGLDTQYF
.	TRBV7-2	TRBD1	TRBJ1-2	TGTGCCAGCAGCGGGGACAGGGGAGGTTATGGCTACACCTTC	CASSGDRGGYGYTF
.	TRBV28	.	TRBJ2-1	TGTGCCACCTCGTCGGGGAGCCCTTACAATGAGCAGTTCTTC	CATSSGSPYNEQFF